Sequencing of this T cell receptor beta chain was carried out in a study of CD8 T cells in Susac syndrome. With random hexamers, reverse transcription was performed on about 0.5 to 1 ug of RNA. TCR beta CDR3 was amplified by immunoSEQ covering 54 Vbeta and 13 Jbeta. From the immunoSEQ multiplex PCR reads, TCRdb called clonotypes with MiXCR, one entry per CDR3 protein. This table has about 110,000 distinct CDR3 sequences, 94% appearing once. This CDR3 spans 14 amino acids. Trimming stripped 4 bases from V and 1 base from J, with 11 bases between. CDR1 SGDLS and CDR2 YYNGEE come from the germline V gene. Sequencing of TCR beta was carried out in blood CD8+ and CD4+ T cells.

The TCR comes from a human donor with Susac syndrome. Input material: CD8+ T cells from PBMCs. The rearrangement links TRBV9 to TRBJ1-1; D uncertain. In DNA form, the CDR3 reads TGTGCCAGCAGCCTCCTTATGGGGAACACTGAAGCTTTCTTT. Its translation is CASSLLMGNTEAFF.